The T cell receptor beta chain under discussion was sequenced for a study of blood T cells in healthy people across ages. Comment on this clonotype: As yet, its antigen is unknown.

Through a sample-barcoded 5' primer and a J-beta primer mix, a second PCR was run for about 7 to 12 cycles. The template-switch adaptor, which had 12 random nucleotides, put a tag on each cDNA molecule. TCRdb passed the 5' RACE reads through MiXCR, listing each CDR3 protein once. The sample holds 850,000 to 1,100,000 distinct CDR3 sequences, around two fifths seen once. Study results and limitations: Higher naive T cell percentage went strongly together with higher TCR beta diversity.

About 9.9 milliliters of peripheral blood were drawn from each donor. The CDR3 has 14 amino acids. The germline V gene encodes CDR1 MNHEY and CDR2 SMNVEV (reference sequence). Trimming removed 9 bases from V and 7 bases from J; junction bases left unmatched: 13. The gene calls are TRBV27 and TRBJ2-3, with 7 bases fitting TRBD1. The sequencing sample was made of blood. The receptor was isolated from a man between 18 and 35 years old in good health. CDR3 DNA: TGTGCCAGTTCGAGGACAGGCGGCGGTTATACGCAGTATTTT. Amino acids: CASSRTGGGYTQYF.